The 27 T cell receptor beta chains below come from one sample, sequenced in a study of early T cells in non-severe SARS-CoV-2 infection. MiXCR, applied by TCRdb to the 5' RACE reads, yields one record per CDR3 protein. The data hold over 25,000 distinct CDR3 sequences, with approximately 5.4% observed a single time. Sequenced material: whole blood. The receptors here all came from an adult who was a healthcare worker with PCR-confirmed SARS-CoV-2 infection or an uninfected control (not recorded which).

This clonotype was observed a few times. CDR3 sequence (DNA): TGTGCCAGCACCTACACCGGGACAGGGGGCTACGAGCAGTACTTC. It is translated as CASTYTGTGGYEQYF. This sequence joins TRBV6-6 and TRBJ2-7, with 11 bases that match TRBD1. Trimming at V came to 7 bases and at J to 3 bases, leaving 8 bases not matched to a gene. Germline V gene lookup returns CDR1 MNHNY and CDR2 SVGAGI (reference sequence). The CDR3 sequence is 15 residues long.

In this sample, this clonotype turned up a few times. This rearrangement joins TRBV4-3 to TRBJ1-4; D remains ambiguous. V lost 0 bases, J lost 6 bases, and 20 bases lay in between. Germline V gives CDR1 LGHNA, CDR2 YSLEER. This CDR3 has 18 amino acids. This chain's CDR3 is CASSQESQDHQGYEKLFF. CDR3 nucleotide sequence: TGCGCCAGCAGCCAAGAGTCCCAAGATCATCAAGGGTATGAAAAACTGTTTTTT.

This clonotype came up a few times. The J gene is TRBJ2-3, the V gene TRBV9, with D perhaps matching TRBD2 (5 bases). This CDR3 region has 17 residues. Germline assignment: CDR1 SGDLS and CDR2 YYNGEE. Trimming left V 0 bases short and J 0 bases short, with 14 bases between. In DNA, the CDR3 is TGTGCCAGCAGCGTAGGAGTGAGGCGGACTAGCACAGATACGCAGTATTTT. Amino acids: CASSVGVRRTSTDTQYF.

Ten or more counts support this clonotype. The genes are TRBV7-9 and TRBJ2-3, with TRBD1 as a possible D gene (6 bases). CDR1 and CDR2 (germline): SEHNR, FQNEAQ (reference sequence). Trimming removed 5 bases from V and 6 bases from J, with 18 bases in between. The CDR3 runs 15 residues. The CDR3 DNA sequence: TGTGCCAGCAGCCAGGACAGCCGAAACTCGGATACGCAGTATTTT. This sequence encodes CASSQDSRNSDTQYF.

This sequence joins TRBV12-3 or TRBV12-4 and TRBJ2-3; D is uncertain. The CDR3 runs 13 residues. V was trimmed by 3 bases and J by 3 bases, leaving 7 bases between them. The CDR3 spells CASSFERTDTQYF. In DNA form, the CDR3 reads TGTGCCAGCAGTTTTGAGAGAACAGATACGCAGTATTTT.

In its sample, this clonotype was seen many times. The CDR3, as DNA: TGTGCCAGCAGCACGGGGTCCGAGCAGTACTTC. Translated: CASSTGSEQYF. The chain is built from TRBV3-1 and TRBJ2-7; maybe TRBD2 (5 bases). Germline lookup yields CDR1 LGHDT and CDR2 YNNKEL (reference sequence). Between the trimmed V and J ends, which lost 5 bases and 6 bases, there was a span of 8 bases. The CDR3 totals 11 residues.

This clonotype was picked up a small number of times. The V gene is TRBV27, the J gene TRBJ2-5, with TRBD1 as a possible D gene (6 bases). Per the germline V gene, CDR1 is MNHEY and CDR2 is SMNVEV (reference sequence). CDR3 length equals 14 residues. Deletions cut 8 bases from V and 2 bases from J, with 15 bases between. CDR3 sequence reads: CASGDRSGQETQYF. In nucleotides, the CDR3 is TGTGCCAGCGGCGACAGGTCGGGACAAGAGACCCAGTACTTC.

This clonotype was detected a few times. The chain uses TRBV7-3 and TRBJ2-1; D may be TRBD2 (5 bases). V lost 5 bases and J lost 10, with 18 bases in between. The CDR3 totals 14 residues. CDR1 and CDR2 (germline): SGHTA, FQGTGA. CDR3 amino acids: CASSPRQEDGEQFF. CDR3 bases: TGTGCCAGCAGCCCAAGGCAGGAGGACGGGGAGCAGTTCTTC.

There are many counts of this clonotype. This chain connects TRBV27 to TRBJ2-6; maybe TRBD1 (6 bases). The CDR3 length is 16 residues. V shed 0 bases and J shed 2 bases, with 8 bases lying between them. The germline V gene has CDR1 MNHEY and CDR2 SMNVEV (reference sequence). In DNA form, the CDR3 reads TGTGCCAGCAGTTTATCACCAGGGGCTGGGGCCAACGTCCTGACTTTC. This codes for CASSLSPGAGANVLTF.

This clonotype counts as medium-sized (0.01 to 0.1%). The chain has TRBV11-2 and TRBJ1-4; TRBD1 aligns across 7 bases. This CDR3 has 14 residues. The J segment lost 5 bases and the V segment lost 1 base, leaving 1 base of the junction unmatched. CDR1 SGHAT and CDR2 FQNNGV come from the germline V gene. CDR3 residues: CASSLGGGNEKLFF. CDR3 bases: TGTGCCAGCAGCTTAGGAGGGGGCAATGAAAAACTGTTTTTT.

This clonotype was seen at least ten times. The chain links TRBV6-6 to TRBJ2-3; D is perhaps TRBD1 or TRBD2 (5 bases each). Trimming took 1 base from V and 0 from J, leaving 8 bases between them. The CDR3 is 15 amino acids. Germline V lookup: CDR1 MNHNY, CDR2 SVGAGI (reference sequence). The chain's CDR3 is CASSYLGPSTDTQYF. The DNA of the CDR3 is TGTGCCAGCAGTTACTTGGGACCGAGCACAGATACGCAGTATTTT.

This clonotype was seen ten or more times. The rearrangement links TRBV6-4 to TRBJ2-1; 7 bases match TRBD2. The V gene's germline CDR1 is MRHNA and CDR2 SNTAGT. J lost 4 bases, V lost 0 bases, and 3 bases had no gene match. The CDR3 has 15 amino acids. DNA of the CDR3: TGTGCCAGCAGTGACTCTTGGGGGGGGTACAATGAGCAGTTCTTC. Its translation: CASSDSWGGYNEQFF.

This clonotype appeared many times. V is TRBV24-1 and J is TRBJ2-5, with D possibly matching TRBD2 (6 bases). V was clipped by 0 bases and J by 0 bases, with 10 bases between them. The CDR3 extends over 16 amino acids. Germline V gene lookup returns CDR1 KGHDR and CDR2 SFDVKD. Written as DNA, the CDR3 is TGTGCCACCAGTGATTTGGCTAGCGAGTACCAAGAGACCCAGTACTTC. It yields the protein CATSDLASEYQETQYF.

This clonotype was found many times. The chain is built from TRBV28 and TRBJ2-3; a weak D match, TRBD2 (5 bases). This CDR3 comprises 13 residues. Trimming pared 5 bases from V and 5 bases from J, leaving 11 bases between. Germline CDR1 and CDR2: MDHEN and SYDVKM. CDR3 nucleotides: TGTGCCAGCAGTCCCTCCGGAGGAGATACGCAGTATTTT. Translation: CASSPSGGDTQYF.

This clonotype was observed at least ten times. CDR3 coding DNA: TGCAGTGCTAGAGGTGACAGCCTTAATCAGCCCCAGCATTTT. Its protein product is CSARGDSLNQPQHF. The chain has TRBV20-1 and TRBJ1-5, with D maybe TRBD1 (5 bases). The CDR3 is 14 amino acids. Germline V gene sequence: CDR1 DFQATT, CDR2 SNEGSKA (reference sequence). Trimming shortened V by 1 base and J by 4 bases, and 11 bases separated the two germline ends.

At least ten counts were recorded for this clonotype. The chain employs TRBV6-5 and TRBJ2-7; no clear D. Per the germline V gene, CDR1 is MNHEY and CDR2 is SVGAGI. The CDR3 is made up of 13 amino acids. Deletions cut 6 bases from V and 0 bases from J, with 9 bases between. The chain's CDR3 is CASRSVSSYEQYF. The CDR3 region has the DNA TGTGCCAGCAGGTCTGTTAGCTCCTACGAGCAGTACTTC.

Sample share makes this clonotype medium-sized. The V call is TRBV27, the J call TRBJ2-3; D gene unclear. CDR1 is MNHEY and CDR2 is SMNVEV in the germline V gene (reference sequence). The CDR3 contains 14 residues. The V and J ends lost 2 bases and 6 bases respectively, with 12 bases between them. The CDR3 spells CASSLRSGSDTQYF. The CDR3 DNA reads TGTGCCAGCAGTTTACGGTCGGGCTCTGATACGCAGTATTTT.

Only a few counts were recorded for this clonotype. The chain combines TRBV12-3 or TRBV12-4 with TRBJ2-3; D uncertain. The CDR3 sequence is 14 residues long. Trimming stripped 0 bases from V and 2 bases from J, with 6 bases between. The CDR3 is CASSLARPTDTQYF. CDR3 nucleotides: TGTGCCAGCAGTTTAGCGCGGCCCACAGATACGCAGTATTTT.

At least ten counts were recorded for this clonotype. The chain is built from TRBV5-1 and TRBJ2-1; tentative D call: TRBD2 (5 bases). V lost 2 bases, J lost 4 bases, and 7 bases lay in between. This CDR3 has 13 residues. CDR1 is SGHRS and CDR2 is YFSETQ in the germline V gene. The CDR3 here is CASSFGDYNEQFF. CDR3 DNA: TGCGCCAGCAGCTTCGGGGATTACAATGAGCAGTTCTTC.

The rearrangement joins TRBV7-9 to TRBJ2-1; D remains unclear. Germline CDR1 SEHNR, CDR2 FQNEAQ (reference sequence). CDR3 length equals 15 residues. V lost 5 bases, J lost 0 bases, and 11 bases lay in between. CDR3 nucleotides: TGTGCCAGCAGCCCCGGCTTAAGCTCCTACAATGAGCAGTTCTTC. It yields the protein CASSPGLSSYNEQFF.

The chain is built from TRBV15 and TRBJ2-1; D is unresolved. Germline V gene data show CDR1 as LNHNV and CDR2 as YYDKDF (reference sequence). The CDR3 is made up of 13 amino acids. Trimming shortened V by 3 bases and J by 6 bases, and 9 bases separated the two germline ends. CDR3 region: CATSRTLGNEQFF. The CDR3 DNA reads TGTGCCACCAGCAGGACCCTGGGCAATGAGCAGTTCTTC. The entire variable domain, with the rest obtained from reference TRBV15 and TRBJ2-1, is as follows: DAMVIQNPRYQVTQFGKPVTLSCSQTLNHNVMYWYQQKSSQAPKLLFHYYDKDFNNEADTPDNFQSRRPNTSFCFLDIRSPGLGDTAMYLCATSRTLGNEQFFGPGTRLTVL.

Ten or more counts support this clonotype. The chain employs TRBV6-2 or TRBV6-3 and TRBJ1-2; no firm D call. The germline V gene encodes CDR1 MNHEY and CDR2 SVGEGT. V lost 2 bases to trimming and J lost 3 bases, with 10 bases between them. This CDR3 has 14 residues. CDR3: CASSYLSGDYGYTF. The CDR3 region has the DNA TGTGCCAGCAGTTACCTATCCGGGGACTATGGCTACACCTTC.

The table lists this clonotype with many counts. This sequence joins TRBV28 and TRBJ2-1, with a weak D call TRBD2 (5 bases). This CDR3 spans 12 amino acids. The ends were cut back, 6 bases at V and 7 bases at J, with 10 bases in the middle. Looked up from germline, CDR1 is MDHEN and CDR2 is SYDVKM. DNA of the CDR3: TGTGCCAGCAGCCTGAGGGTTAATGAGCAGTTCTTC. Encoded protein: CASSLRVNEQFF.

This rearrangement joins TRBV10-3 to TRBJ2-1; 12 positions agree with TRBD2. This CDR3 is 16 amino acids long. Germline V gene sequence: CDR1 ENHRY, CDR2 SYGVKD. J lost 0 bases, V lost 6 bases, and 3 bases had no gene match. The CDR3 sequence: CAIRTSGGSSYNEQFF. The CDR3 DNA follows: TGTGCCATCAGAACTAGCGGGGGGAGCTCCTACAATGAGCAGTTCTTC.

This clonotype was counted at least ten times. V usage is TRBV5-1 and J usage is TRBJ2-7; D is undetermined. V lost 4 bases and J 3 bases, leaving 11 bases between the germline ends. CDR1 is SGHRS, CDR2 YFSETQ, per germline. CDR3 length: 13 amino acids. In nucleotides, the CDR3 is TGCGCCAGCAGCCTCGAAGGCTACTACGAGCAGTACTTC. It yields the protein CASSLEGYYEQYF. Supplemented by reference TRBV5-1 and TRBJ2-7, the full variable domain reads KAGVTQTPRYLIKTRGQQVTLSCSPISGHRSVSWYQQTPGQGLQFLFEYFSETQRNKGNFPGRFSGRQFSNSRSEMNVSTLELGDSALYLCASSLEGYYEQYFGPGTRLTVT.

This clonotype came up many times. The CDR3 protein is CASSSLAGGQSSYNEQFF. DNA of the CDR3: TGTGCCAGCAGTTCACTAGCGGGGGGGCAGTCCTCCTACAATGAGCAGTTCTTC. The gene calls are TRBV12-3 or TRBV12-4 and TRBJ2-1; 13 bases map to TRBD2. Germline trimming cut 4 bases from V and 0 bases from J; bases unmatched to any gene: 6. CDR3 size: 18 residues.

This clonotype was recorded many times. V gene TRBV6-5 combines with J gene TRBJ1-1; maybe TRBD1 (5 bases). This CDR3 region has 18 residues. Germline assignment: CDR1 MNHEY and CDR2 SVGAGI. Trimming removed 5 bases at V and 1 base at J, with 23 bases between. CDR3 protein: CASSKQSGGVTRNTEAFF. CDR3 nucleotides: TGTGCCAGCAGTAAACAAAGTGGGGGAGTCACCCGGAACACTGAAGCTTTCTTT.